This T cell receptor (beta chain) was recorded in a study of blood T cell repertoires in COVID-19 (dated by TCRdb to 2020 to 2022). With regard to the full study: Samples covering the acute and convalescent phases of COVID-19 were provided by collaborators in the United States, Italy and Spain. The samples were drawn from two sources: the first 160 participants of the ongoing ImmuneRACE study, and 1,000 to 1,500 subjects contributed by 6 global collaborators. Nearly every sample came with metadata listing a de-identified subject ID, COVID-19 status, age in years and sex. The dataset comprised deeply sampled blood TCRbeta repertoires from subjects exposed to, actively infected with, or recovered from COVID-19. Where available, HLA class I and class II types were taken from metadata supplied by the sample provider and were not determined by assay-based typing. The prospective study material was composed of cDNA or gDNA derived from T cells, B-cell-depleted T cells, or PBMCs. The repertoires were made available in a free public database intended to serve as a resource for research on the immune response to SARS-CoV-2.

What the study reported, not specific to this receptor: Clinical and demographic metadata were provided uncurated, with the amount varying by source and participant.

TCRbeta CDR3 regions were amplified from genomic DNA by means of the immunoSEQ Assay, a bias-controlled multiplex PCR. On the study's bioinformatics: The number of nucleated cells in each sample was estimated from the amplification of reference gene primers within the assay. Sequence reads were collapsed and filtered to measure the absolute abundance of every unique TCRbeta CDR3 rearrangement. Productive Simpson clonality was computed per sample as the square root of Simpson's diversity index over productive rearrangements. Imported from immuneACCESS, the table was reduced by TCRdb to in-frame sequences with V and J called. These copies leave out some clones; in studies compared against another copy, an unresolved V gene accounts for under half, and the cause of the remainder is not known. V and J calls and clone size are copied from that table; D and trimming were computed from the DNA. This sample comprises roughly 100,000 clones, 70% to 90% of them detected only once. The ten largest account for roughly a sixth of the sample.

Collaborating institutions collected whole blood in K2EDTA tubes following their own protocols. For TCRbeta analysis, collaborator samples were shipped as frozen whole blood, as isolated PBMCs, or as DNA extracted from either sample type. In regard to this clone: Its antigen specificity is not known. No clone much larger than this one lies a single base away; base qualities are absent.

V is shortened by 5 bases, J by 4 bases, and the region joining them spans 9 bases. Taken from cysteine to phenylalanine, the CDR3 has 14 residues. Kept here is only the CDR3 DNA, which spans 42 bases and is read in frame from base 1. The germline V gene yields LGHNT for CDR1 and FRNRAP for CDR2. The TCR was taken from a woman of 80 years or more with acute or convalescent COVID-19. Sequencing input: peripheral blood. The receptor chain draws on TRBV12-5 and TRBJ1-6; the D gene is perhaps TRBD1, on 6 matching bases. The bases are TGTGCTAGTGGTCCGGGACAATATAATTCACCCCTCCACTTT. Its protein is CASGPGQYNSPLHF. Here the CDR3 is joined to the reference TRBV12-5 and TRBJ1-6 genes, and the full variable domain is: DARVTQTPRHKVTEMGQEVTMRCQPILGHNTVFWYRQTMMQGLELLAYFRNRAPLDDSGMPKDRFSAEMPDATLATLKIQPSEPRDSAVYFCASGPGQYNSPLHFGNGTRLTVT.